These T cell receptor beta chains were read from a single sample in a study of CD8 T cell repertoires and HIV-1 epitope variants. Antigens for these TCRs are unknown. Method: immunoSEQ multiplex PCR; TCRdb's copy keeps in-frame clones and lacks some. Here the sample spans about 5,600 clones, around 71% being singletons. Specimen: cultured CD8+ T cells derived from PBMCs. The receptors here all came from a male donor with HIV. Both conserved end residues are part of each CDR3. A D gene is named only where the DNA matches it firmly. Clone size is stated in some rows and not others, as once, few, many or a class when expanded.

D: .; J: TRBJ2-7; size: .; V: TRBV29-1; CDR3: CSVEVPGSSYEQYF; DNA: TGCAGCGTTGAAGTGCCAGGCAGCTCCTACGAGCAGTACTTC
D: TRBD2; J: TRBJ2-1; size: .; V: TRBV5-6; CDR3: CASSLGTSALEQFF; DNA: TGTGCCAGCAGCTTGGGGACTAGCGCGCTTGAGCAGTTCTTC
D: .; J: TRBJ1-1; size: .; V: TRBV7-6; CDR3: CASSRGNTEAFF; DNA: TGTGCCAGCAGCCGGGGGAACACTGAAGCTTTCTTT
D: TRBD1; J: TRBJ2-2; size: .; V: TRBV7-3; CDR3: CASSTRQGAGELFF; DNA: TGTGCCAGCAGCACACGACAGGGGGCCGGGGAGCTGTTTTTT
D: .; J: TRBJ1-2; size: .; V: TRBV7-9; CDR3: CASSEGVGDGYTF; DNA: TGTGCCAGCAGCGAAGGGGTTGGGGATGGCTACACCTTC
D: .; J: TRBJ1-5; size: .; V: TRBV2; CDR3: CASSEGLSNQPQHF; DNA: TGTGCCAGCAGTGAAGGACTAAGCAATCAGCCCCAGCATTTT
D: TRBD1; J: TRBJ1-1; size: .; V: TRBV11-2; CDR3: CASSLERDRGETFF; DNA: TGTGCCAGCAGCTTAGAGAGGGACAGGGGCGAAACTTTCTTT
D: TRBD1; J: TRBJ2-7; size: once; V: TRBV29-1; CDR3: CSVKKTGGYEQYF; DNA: TGCAGCGTTAAAAAGACAGGGGGCTACGAGCAGTACTTC
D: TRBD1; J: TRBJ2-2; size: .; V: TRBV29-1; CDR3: CSVEQGAAGELFF; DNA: TGCAGCGTTGAGCAGGGGGCGGCTGGGGAGCTGTTTTTT
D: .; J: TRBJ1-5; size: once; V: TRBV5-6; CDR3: CASSLGGIQPQHF; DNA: TGTGCCAGCAGCCTCGGGGGCATTCAGCCCCAGCATTTT
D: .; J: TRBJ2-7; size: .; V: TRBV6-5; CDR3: CASSYGRDYEQYF; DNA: TGTGCCAGCAGTTACGGCAGGGACTACGAGCAGTACTTC
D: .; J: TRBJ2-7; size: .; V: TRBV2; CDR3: CASSERGYSYEQYF; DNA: TGTGCCAGCAGTGAGCGGGGATACTCCTACGAGCAGTACTTC
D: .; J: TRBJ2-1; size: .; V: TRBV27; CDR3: CASSLGGYNEQFF; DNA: TGTGCCAGCAGTTTAGGGGGGTACAATGAGCAGTTCTTC
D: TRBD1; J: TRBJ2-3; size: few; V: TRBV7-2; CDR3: CASRLTGGGITDTQYF; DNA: TGTGCCAGCAGGCTGACAGGGGGCGGGATCACAGATACGCAGTATTTT
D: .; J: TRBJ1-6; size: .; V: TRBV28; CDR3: CASGLHRPTLHSPLHF; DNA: TGTGCCAGCGGGCTACACCGACCGACTCTACATTCACCCCTCCACTTT
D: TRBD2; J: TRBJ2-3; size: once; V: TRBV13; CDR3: CASSSSGSPTDTQYF; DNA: TGTGCCAGCAGCTCTAGCGGGAGTCCCACAGATACGCAGTATTTT
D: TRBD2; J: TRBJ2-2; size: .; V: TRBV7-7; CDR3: CASSFATRTSGGTGELFF; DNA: TGTGCCAGCAGCTTTGCGACACGGACTAGCGGGGGCACCGGGGAGCTGTTTTTT
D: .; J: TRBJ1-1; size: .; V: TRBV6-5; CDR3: CASIEGGAANTEAFF; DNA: TGTGCCAGCATCGAGGGGGGGGCGGCGAACACTGAAGCTTTCTTT
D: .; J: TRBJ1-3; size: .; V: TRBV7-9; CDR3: CASSLPQGSSGNTIYF; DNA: TGTGCCAGCAGCTTACCTCAGGGGAGCTCTGGAAACACCATATATTTT
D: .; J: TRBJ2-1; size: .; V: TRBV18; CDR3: CASSPFRTARSSYNEQFF; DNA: TGTGCCAGCTCACCATTCAGGACAGCCAGGAGCTCCTACAATGAGCAGTTCTTC
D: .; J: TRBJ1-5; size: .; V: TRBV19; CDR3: CASSPEFNQPQHF; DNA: TGTGCCAGTAGTCCCGAATTCAATCAGCCCCAGCATTTT
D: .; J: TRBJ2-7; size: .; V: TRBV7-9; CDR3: CASSPQGRSNEQYF; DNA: TGTGCCAGCAGCCCGCAGGGGCGTAGCAACGAGCAGTACTTC
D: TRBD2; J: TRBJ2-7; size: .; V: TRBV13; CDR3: CASSATGLASYEQYF; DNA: TGTGCCAGCAGCGCCACGGGACTAGCATCCTACGAGCAGTACTTC
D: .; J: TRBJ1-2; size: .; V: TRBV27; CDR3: CASSLDRRALNYGYTF; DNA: TGTGCCAGCAGTTTGGACAGAAGAGCCCTTAACTATGGCTACACCTTC
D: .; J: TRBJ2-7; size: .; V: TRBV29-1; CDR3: CSVVHEQYF; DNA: TGCAGCGTTGTCCACGAGCAGTACTTC
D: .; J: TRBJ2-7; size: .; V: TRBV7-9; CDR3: CASSVVLDYEQYF; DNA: TGTGCCAGCAGCGTGGTCCTAGATTACGAGCAGTACTTC
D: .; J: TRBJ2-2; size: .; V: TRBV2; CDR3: CASSDQAEADTGELFF; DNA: TGTGCCAGCAGTGATCAAGCGGAGGCGGACACCGGGGAGCTGTTTTTT
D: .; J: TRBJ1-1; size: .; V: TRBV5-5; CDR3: CASSLGYSEAFF; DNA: TGTGCCAGCAGCTTGGGGTACTCTGAAGCTTTCTTT
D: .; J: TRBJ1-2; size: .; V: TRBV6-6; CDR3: CASSYSGDVGGNGYTF; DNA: TGTGCCAGCAGTTACTCGGGGGACGTGGGGGGAAATGGCTACACCTTC
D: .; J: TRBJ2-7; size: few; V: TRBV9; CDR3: CASSVDGVSQYF; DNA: TGTGCCAGCAGCGTAGATGGGGTGAGTCAGTACTTC
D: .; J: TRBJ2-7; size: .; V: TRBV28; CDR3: CASSGLVTYEQYF; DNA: TGTGCCAGCAGTGGACTCGTAACCTACGAGCAGTACTTC
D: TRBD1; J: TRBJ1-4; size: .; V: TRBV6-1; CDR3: CASSEAGGQGNEKLFF; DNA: TGTGCCAGCAGTGAAGCGGGGGGACAGGGGAATGAAAAACTGTTTTTT
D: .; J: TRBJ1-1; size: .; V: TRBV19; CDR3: CASSPGSEAFF; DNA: TGTGCCAGTAGTCCCGGCAGCGAAGCTTTCTTT
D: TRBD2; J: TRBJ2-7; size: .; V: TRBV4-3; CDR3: CASSQEAGTSNYEQYF; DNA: TGCGCCAGCAGCCAAGAAGCCGGGACTAGCAACTACGAGCAGTACTTC
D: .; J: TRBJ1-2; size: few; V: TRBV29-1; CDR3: CSVGPSGGYTF; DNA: TGCAGCGTTGGGCCTTCGGGTGGCTACACCTTC
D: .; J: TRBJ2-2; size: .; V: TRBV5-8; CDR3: CASNLLNTGELFF; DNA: TGTGCCAGCAATTTGCTAAACACCGGGGAGCTGTTTTTT
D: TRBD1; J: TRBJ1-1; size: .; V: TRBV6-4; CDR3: CASSDGGQGAAFF; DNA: TGTGCCAGCAGTGATGGGGGACAGGGGGCGGCTTTCTTT
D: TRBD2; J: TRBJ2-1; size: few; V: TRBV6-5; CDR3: CASRERELGQFF; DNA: TGTGCCAGCAGAGAGCGGGAGCTCGGGCAGTTCTTC
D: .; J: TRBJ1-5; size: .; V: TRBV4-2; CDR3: CASSQDIGSPSNQPQHF; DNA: TGTGCCAGCAGCCAAGATATTGGCAGTCCTAGCAATCAGCCCCAGCATTTT
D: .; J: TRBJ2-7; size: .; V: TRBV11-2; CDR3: CASSLEAGPFYEQYF; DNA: TGTGCCAGCAGCTTAGAAGCCGGGCCTTTCTACGAGCAGTACTTC
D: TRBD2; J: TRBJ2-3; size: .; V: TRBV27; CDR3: CASSPSGGGTDTQYF; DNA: TGTGCCAGCAGTCCCTCCGGCGGGGGGACAGATACGCAGTATTTT
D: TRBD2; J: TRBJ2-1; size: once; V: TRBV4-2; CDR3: CASSQERGAEQFF; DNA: TGTGCCAGCAGCCAAGAGCGGGGGGCTGAGCAGTTCTTC
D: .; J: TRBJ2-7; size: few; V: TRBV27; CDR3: CASSLRALYEQYF; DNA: TGTGCCAGCAGTTTACGGGCCCTCTACGAGCAGTACTTC
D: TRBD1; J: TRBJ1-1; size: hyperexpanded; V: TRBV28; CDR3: CASSSPGTGVISTEAFF; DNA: TGTGCCAGCAGTTCCCCCGGGACAGGGGTGATTTCCACTGAAGCTTTCTTT
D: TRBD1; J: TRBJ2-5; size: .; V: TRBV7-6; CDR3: CASRPGTGWQETQYF; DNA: TGTGCCAGCAGACCCGGGACAGGGTGGCAAGAGACCCAGTACTTC
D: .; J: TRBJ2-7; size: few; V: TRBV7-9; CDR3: CASSKEGDSEQYF; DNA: TGTGCCAGCAGTAAAGAAGGGGATAGCGAGCAGTACTTC